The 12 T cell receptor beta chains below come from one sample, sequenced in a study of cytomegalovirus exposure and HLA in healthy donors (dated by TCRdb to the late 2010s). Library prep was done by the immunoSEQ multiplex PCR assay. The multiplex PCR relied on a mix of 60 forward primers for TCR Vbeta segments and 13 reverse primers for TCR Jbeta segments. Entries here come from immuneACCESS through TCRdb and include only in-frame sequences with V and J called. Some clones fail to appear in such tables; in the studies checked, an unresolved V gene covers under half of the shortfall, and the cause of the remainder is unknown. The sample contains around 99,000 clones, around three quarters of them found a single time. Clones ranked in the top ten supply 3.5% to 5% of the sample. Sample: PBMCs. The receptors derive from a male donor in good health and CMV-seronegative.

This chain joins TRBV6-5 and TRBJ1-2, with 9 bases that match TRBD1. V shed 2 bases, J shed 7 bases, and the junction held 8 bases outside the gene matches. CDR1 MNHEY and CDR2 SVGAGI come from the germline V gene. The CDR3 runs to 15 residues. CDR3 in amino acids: CASSYLRTGEGGYTF. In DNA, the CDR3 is TGTGCCAGCAGTTACCTTCGGACAGGGGAGGGTGGCTACACCTTC.

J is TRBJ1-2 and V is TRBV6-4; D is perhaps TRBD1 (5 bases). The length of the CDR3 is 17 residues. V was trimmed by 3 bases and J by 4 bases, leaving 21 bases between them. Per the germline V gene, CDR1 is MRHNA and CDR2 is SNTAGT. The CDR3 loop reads CASSESGPIRHPYGYTF. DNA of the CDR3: TGTGCCAGCAGTGAGTCAGGGCCTATCCGCCATCCCTATGGCTACACCTTC.

The CDR3 spells CASAPMAARDTQYF. The CDR3 DNA reads TGTGCTAGTGCCCCTATGGCAGCGAGAGATACGCAGTATTTT. This chain joins TRBV12-5 and TRBJ2-3; no reliable D call. Between the trimmed V and J ends, which lost 7 bases and 5 bases, there was a span of 16 bases. This CDR3 contains 14 residues. Germline V gives CDR1 LGHNT, CDR2 FRNRAP.

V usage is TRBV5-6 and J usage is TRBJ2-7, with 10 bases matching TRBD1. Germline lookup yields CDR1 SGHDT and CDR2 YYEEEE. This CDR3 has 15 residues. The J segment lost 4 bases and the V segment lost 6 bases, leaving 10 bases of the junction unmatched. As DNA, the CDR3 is TGTGCCAGCATAGGTCCGGGACAGGGGTTATACGAGCAGTACTTC. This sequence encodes CASIGPGQGLYEQYF.

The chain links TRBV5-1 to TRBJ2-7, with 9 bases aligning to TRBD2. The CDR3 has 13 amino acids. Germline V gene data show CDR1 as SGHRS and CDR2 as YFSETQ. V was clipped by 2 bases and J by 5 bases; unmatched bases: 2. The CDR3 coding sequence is TGCGCCAGCAGCTTCGAGCGGGAGGACGAGCAGTACTTC. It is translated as CASSFEREDEQYF.

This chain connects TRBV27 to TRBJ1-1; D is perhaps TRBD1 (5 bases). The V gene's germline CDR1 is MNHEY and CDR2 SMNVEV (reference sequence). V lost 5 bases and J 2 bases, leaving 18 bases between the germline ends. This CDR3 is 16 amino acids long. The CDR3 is CASSPSVGGLNTEAFF. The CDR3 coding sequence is TGTGCCAGCAGTCCTAGTGTGGGGGGTCTCAACACTGAAGCTTTCTTT.

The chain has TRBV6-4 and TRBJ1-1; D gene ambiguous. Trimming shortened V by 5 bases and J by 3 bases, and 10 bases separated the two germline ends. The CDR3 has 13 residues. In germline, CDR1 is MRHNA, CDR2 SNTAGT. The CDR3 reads CASSPDGDTEAFF. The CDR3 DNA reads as TGTGCCAGCAGTCCGGACGGGGACACTGAAGCTTTCTTT.

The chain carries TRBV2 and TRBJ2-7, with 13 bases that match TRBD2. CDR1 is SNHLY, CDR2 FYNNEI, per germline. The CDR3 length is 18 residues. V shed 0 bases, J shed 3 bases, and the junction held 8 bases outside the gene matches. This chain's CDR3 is CASSEAPPWTSGSYEQYF. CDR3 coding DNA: TGTGCCAGCAGTGAAGCGCCCCCTTGGACTAGCGGGAGCTACGAGCAGTACTTC.

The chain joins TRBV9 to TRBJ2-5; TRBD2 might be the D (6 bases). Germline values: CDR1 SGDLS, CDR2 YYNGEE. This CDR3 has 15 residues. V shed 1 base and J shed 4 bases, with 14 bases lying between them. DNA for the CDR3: TGTGCCAGCAGCGTAACCCCCGGGAGTGTAGAGACCCAGTACTTC. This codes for CASSVTPGSVETQYF. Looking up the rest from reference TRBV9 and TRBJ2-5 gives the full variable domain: DSGVTQTPKHLITATGQRVTLRCSPRSGDLSVYWYQQSLDQGLQFLIQYYNGEERAKGNILERFSAQQFPDLHSELNLSSLELGDSALYFCASSVTPGSVETQYFGPGTRLLVL.

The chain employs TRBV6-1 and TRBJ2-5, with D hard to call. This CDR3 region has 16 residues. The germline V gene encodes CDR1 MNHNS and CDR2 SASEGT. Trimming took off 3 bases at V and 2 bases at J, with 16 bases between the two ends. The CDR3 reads CASSESVGGLQETQYF. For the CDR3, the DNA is TGTGCCAGCAGTGAGAGTGTTGGCGGTCTACAAGAGACCCAGTACTTC.

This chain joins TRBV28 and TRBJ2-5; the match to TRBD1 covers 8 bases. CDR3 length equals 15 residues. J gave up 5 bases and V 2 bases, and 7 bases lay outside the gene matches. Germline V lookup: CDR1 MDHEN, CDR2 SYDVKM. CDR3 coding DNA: TGTGCCAGCAGTTTAGGCAGGGGGCAGGGTGAGACCCAGTACTTC. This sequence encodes CASSLGRGQGETQYF.

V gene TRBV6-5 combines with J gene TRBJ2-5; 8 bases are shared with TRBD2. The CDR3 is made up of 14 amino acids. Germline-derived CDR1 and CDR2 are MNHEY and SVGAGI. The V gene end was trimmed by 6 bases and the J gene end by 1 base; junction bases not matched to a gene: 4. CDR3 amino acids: CASSGGRPQETQYF. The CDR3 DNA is TGTGCCAGCAGCGGCGGGAGGCCCCAAGAGACCCAGTACTTC.